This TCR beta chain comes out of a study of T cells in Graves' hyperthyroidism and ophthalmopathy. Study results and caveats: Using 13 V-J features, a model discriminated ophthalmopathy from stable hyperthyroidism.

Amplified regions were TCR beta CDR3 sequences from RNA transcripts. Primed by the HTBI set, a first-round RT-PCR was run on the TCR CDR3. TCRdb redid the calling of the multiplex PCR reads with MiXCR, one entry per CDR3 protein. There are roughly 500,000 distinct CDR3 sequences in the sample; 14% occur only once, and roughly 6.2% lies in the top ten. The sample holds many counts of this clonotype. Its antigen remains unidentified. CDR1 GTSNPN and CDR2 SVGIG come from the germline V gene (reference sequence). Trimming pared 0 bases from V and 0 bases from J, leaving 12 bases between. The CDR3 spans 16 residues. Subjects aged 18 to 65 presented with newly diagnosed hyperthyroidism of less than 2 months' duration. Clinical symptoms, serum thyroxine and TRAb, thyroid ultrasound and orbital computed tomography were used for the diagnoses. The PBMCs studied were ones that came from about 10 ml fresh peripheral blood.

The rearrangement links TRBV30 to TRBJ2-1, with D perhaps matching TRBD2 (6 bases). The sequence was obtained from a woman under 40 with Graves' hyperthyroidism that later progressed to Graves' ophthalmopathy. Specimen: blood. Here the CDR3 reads CAWSVGTQSSYNEQFF. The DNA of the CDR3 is TGTGCCTGGAGTGTCGGGACTCAGAGCTCCTACAATGAGCAGTTCTTC.